This TCR beta chain is drawn from a study of beta chain features in type 1 diabetes. In the study overall: All samples combined gave about 100 million sorted cells for examination.

Worth noting for this clone: As yet, its antigen is unknown.

The CDR3 totals 15 residues. Germline V gene sequence: CDR1 SQVTM, CDR2 ANQGSEA. V shed 4 bases, J shed 2 bases, and the junction held 7 bases outside the gene matches. Findings and limits, study-wide: Moderately but significantly shorter TCRB CDR3s were found in Type 1 diabetes patients in all four CD4+ subsets.

The authors reverse transcribed all of the isolated RNA, so sequencing captured expressed TCRB transcripts. Sequencing was performed with immunoSEQ multiplex PCR; in TCRdb, only in-frame clones are kept and a portion is missing. The table shows 150,000 or so clones, with approximately 62% occurring only once. This sequence joins TRBV29-1 and TRBJ2-5; 10 bases are a match to TRBD2. The source of this sequence is a man between 25 and 39 years old with type 1 diabetes. The sequenced material came from naive CD4+ T cells from blood. This CDR3 is CSVAGIAGGQETQYF. DNA for the CDR3: TGCAGCGTTGCGGGGATAGCGGGGGGACAAGAGACCCAGTACTTC.